Listed here is a single TCR beta chain. This entry belongs to a study of blood T cell repertoires in COVID-19. Background on the study: Whether acute or convalescent, the COVID-19 samples came from the United States, Italy and Spain. From T cells, B-cell-depleted T cells, or PBMCs came the material, which was cDNA or gDNA.

In the original workflow: By means of reference gene primer amplification, nucleated cell counts were estimated. TCRdb's table, derived via immunoSEQ multiplex PCR, lists solely in-frame clones and lacks some. V and J calls and clone size are copied from that table; D and trimming were computed from the DNA. The profile covers about 240,000 clones, with 86% appearing a single time and roughly an eighth taken by the ten largest. In germline, CDR1 is SGHDT, CDR2 YYEEEE. V dropped 1 base and J dropped 3 bases, with 8 bases sitting between them. The CDR3 runs to 13 residues. The chain uses TRBV5-6 and TRBJ2-7; maybe TRBD2 (5 bases). The sequencing sample was made of peripheral blood. The receptor comes from a man older than 75 with acute or convalescent COVID-19. The CDR3 reads CASSLITSYEQYF. In nucleotides, the CDR3 is TGTGCCAGCAGCTTGATAACTAGCTACGAGCAGTACTTC. The full variable domain, its missing parts supplied by reference TRBV5-6 and TRBJ2-7, is DAGVTQSPTHLIKTRGQQVTLRCSPKSGHDTVSWYQQALGQGPQFIFQYYEEEERQRGNFPDRFSGHQFPNYSSELNVNALLLGDSALYLCASSLITSYEQYFGPGTRLTVT.